Listed here are 8 T cell receptor beta chains from one sample, sequenced in a study of T cell responses to AZD1222 COVID-19 vaccine. Profiling relied on immunoSEQ multiplex PCR, and the TCRdb table lists in-frame clones only, not all of them. The table lists 130,000 to 150,000 clones, about 92% of them singletons. The starting material was peripheral blood, obtained after recovery from COVID-19. These receptors were obtained from an adult who had recovered from COVID-19.

Note on this clone: The same CDR3 arises from other DNA sequences in this sample as well. This sequence joins TRBV28 and TRBJ2-5; a weak D match, TRBD2 (6 bases). This CDR3 comprises 14 residues. Between the trimmed V and J ends, which lost 2 bases and 1 base, there was a span of 8 bases. CDR1 and CDR2 (germline): MDHEN, SYDVKM. The CDR3 loop reads CASSLGGSQETQYF. DNA of the CDR3: TGTGCCAGCAGTTTAGGAGGGAGCCAAGAGACCCAGTACTTC.

For the CDR3, the DNA is TGTGCCAGCAGCCTTCTCTGGACTAGCGGGAAGGGACGGGACAATGAGCAGTTCTTC. This codes for CASSLLWTSGKGRDNEQFF. The chain has TRBV3-1 (or the pseudogene TRBV3-2) and TRBJ2-1, with TRBD2 matching over 12 bases. The CDR3 consists of 19 residues. Germline V gives CDR1 LGHDT, CDR2 YNNKEL (reference sequence). V dropped 4 bases and J dropped 5; count of bases not matched to a gene: 15.

The chain uses TRBV2 and TRBJ2-2, with a tentative D call TRBD1 (5 bases). CDR3 length: 17 residues. The V end was cut by 7 bases, the J end by 4 bases, with 22 bases between. CDR1 is SNHLY and CDR2 is FYNNEI in the germline V gene. Here the CDR3 reads CASIVPSSGSGTGELFF. The CDR3, as DNA: TGTGCCAGCATCGTTCCTAGTTCAGGGTCGGGCACCGGGGAGCTGTTTTTT.

The V and J genes are TRBV28 and TRBJ2-6, with D unresolved. The CDR3 has 16 residues. Germline V gene lookup returns CDR1 MDHEN and CDR2 SYDVKM. V lost 2 bases, J lost 4 bases, and 12 bases lay in between. As DNA, the CDR3 is TGTGCCAGCAGTTTACATACACCGACAGGGGCCAACGTCCTGACTTTC. This sequence encodes CASSLHTPTGANVLTF.

The chain carries TRBV4-1 and TRBJ2-1, with a tentative D call TRBD2 (5 bases). This CDR3 comprises 12 residues. Looked up from germline, CDR1 is MGHRA and CDR2 is YSYEKL. V lost 5 bases to trimming and J lost 7 bases, with 9 bases between them. The CDR3 DNA sequence: TGCGCCAGCAGCGAAGCGGAGAATGAGCAGTTCTTC. Its protein is CASSEAENEQFF.

The chain is built from TRBV29-1 and TRBJ1-2, with D perhaps matching TRBD1 (6 bases). Germline V gene lookup returns CDR1 SQVTM and CDR2 ANQGSEA. The CDR3 consists of 15 residues. Trimming took 7 bases from V and 0 from J, leaving 18 bases between them. CDR3 sequence (DNA): TGCAGCGCCCGAGGGGGTCAGGGGACTAACTATGGCTACACCTTC. Translated: CSARGGQGTNYGYTF.

The genes are TRBV28 and TRBJ2-7, with a possible D match to TRBD2 (5 bases). Germline CDR1 MDHEN, CDR2 SYDVKM. The CDR3 contains 15 residues. V shed 1 base and J shed 3 bases, with 13 bases lying between them. CDR3 coding DNA: TGTGCCAGCAGTTTATCCCGCCTAGCCAACTACGAGCAGTACTTC. This codes for CASSLSRLANYEQYF.

A word on this clone: This sample also contains other DNA sequences that code for the same CDR3. The chain couples TRBV7-8 to TRBJ2-7; D possibly corresponds to TRBD2 (6 bases). Germline V gene sequence: CDR1 SGHVS, CDR2 FQNEAQ. This CDR3 comprises 13 residues. Trimming removed 0 bases from V and 4 bases from J, with 7 bases in between. Here the CDR3 DNA reads TGTGCCAGCAGCTTAGCGGGGGGATACGAGCAGTACTTC. Its protein is CASSLAGGYEQYF.